This TCR beta chain was captured by sequencing in a study of cytotoxic CD8 clonotypes in ibrutinib-treated CLL. The overall study: Within the patient group, about a dozen were relapsed/refractory and around 15 treatment-naive, and 17 were IGHV unmutated.

Study conclusions and caveats: Public clonotypes were seen rarely and were contracted or stable on treatment. Clonality went up at the time of ibrutinib response, stayed stable in sustained remission, and later dropped back toward its baseline level at progression. Collection times varied between progressing and sustained-remission patients.

Only in-frame clones appear in the TCRdb table, and some are missing; sequencing was by immunoSEQ multiplex PCR. Counted here are approximately 330,000 clones, roughly 79% occurring once; the ten biggest clones make up 5% to 7%. CDR1 SGHTA and CDR2 FQGTGA come from the germline V gene. The CDR3 covers 17 residues. V lost 4 bases to trimming and J lost 1 base, with 16 bases between them. Worth noting for this clone: Its matching antigen is unknown.

The chain couples TRBV7-3 to TRBJ2-2; D may be TRBD1 or TRBD2 (5 bases each). This specimen consisted of PBMCs, obtained before ibrutinib treatment. The source of this sequence is a human donor with chronic lymphocytic leukemia. The DNA for the CDR3 is TGTGCCAGCAGCTCCCGAATAGGGACGGGGAACACCGGGGAGCTGTTTTTT. Encoded protein: CASSSRIGTGNTGELFF.